This T cell receptor beta chain is from a study of blood T cell repertoires in COVID-19. Study in general: Samples taken during acute and convalescent COVID-19 were collected in the United States, Italy and Spain. PBMCs, B-cell-depleted T cells, or T cells were the source of the cDNA or gDNA that made up the material.

The germline V gene encodes CDR1 LGHDT and CDR2 YNNKEL (reference sequence). This CDR3 contains 15 residues. The V end was cut by 1 base, the J end by 6 bases, with 13 bases between. Per the original data handling: Estimated nucleated cell counts came from reference gene primer amplification. Sequencing was performed with immunoSEQ multiplex PCR; in TCRdb, only in-frame clones are kept and a portion is missing. Clonal size and the V and J genes are those of that table, whereas D and trimming came from the DNA. The sample yields approximately 180,000 clones, approximately 85% seen once. V and J are TRBV3-1 (or the pseudogene TRBV3-2) and TRBJ1-5; possible D gene TRBD1, 6 bases. The sequenced sample was peripheral blood. This clonotype originated in a human donor with active or convalescent COVID-19. The donor label of this sample is uncertain. CDR3 DNA sequence: TGTGCCAGCAGCCAAGCCGCGGGGGCTGGTCAGCCCCAGCATTTT. This encodes CASSQAAGAGQPQHF.